This T cell receptor (beta chain) was captured by sequencing in a study of shared clonotypes between healthy human individuals. The V and J ends lost 0 bases and 9 bases respectively, with 10 bases between them. CDR3 size: 13 residues. The germline CDR1 and CDR2 sequences are MGHRA and YSYEKL. CD45RO-negative cells were positively selected for CCR7, leaving out terminally differentiated effector memory CD45RA+ cells. Repertoires were generated with immunoSEQ multiplex PCR, while TCRdb's copy carries only in-frame clones and drops some. The table records hundreds of thousands of clones, roughly 98% of them present only once.

The sample comprised naive CD8+ T cells sorted from blood. This clonotype originated in a man aged 30 to 39 in good health. This rearrangement joins TRBV4-1 to TRBJ2-3, with D hard to call. This CDR3 is CASSQETVRTQYF. The CDR3 DNA sequence: TGCGCCAGCAGCCAAGAAACAGTCAGGACGCAGTATTTT.